Shown below are 32 T cell receptor beta chains from a single sample sequenced in a study of cytotoxic CD8 clonotypes in ibrutinib-treated CLL. Libraries were prepared by immunoSEQ multiplex PCR; TCRdb keeps only in-frame clonotypes and omits some of them. Of over 200,000 clones listed, roughly 65% were seen once; the top ten hold about 6.4%. The material was PBMCs, obtained after 12 months of ibrutinib treatment. These receptors originate from a human donor with chronic lymphocytic leukemia.

Turning to this clone: At one boundary the junction diverges from the germline segment, which might be a read error. The same CDR3 arises from other DNA sequences in this sample as well. V usage is TRBV7-7 and J usage is TRBJ2-7; the D gene is possibly TRBD1 (5 bases). The length of the CDR3 is 13 residues. Germline loops: CDR1 SSHAT, CDR2 FNYEAQ (reference sequence). The DNA of the CDR3 is TGTGCTAGCAGCTCCGCAGGGTCCTACGAGCAGTACTTC. Protein: CASSSAGSYEQYF.

The V call is TRBV18, the J call TRBJ1-4; a possible D gene is TRBD1 (5 bases). From germline, CDR1 is KGHSH and CDR2 LQKENI. The CDR3 runs to 14 residues. Deletions cut 8 bases from V and 7 bases from J, with 17 bases between. The CDR3 sequence: CASLRTSGGEKLFF. CDR3 in DNA: TGTGCCAGCCTGAGGACCTCTGGGGGTGAAAAACTGTTTTTT.

The J gene is TRBJ2-3, the V gene TRBV6-5, with 11 bases aligning to TRBD2. V trimming: 7 bases; J trimming: 2 bases; junction bases outside the gene matches: 5. Per germline, CDR1 MNHEY and CDR2 SVGAGI. This CDR3 has 15 residues. CDR3 in amino acids: CASTLTSGDTDTQYF. CDR3 in DNA: TGTGCCAGCACTCTGACTAGCGGGGACACAGATACGCAGTATTTT.

The chain is built from TRBV2 and TRBJ2-7; 7 bases align to TRBD1. V was pared by 5 bases and J by 2 bases, with 3 bases of the junction left unmatched. The CDR3 extends over 13 amino acids. The germline CDR1 and CDR2 sequences are SNHLY and FYNNEI. The CDR3 region has the DNA TGTGCCAGCAGTCGGGACAGCACCTACGAGCAGTACTTC. Translated: CASSRDSTYEQYF.

The V gene is TRBV28, the J gene TRBJ1-2, with 11 bases fitting TRBD1. This CDR3 comprises 16 residues. The V and J ends lost 5 bases and 4 bases, in that order; junction bases with no gene match: 9. Germline V gene data show CDR1 as MDHEN and CDR2 as SYDVKM. The CDR3 sequence is CASSPPGQGVPYGYTF. The CDR3 DNA reads TGTGCCAGCAGTCCCCCGGGACAGGGGGTACCCTATGGCTACACCTTC.

This clone was seen a single time. The rearrangement joins TRBV6-5 to TRBJ2-5; 8 bases are a match to TRBD1. J gave up 5 bases and V 7 bases, and 9 bases lay outside the gene matches. Germline assignment: CDR1 MNHEY and CDR2 SVGAGI. The CDR3 totals 14 residues. This CDR3 is CASTATGAGETQYF. The CDR3 DNA reads as TGTGCCAGCACCGCGACAGGGGCGGGGGAGACCCAGTACTTC.

This clone occurred a few times. V gene TRBV11-1 combines with J gene TRBJ2-7; D gene unclear. The length of the CDR3 is 12 residues. V lost 7 bases, J lost 7 bases, and 14 bases lay in between. Germline lookup yields CDR1 SGHAT and CDR2 FQDESV (reference sequence). The CDR3, as DNA: TGTGCCAGCACCTCCGGACCTAGGGAGCAGTACTTC. Translating gives CASTSGPREQYF.

The chain uses TRBV30 and TRBJ2-5; D not certain. The CDR3 totals 13 residues. V was cut by 3 bases and J by 5 bases, with 13 bases left in between. From germline, CDR1 is GTSNPN and CDR2 SVGIG (reference sequence). The CDR3 region is CAWRAAVGETQYF. CDR3 coding DNA: TGTGCCTGGAGAGCCGCCGTGGGGGAGACCCAGTACTTC.

This clone has only a few counts. This chain links TRBV5-1 with TRBJ2-3; 7 bases agree with TRBD2. This CDR3 has 15 amino acids. Germline V lookup: CDR1 SGHRS, CDR2 YFSETQ. V shed 3 bases and J 0 bases; nucleotides not matched to a gene: 4. CDR3 in amino acids: CASSSLAASTDTQYF. The CDR3, as DNA: TGCGCCAGCAGCTCTCTAGCGGCTAGCACAGATACGCAGTATTTT.

The chain has TRBV6-1 and TRBJ1-6, with a possible D match to TRBD1 (5 bases). Per germline, CDR1 MNHNS and CDR2 SASEGT. With 6 bases removed from V and 7 bases from J, the gap between germline ends came to 16 bases. CDR3 length equals 15 residues. CDR3 protein: CASSFDSKVNSPLHF. The DNA for the CDR3 is TGTGCCAGCAGCTTTGACAGTAAAGTGAATTCACCCCTCCACTTT.

This clone showed up just a few times. This chain uses TRBV18 with TRBJ2-7; TRBD2 might be the D (5 bases). V gave up 0 bases and J gave up 6 bases, with 12 bases separating them. Germline V gene sequence: CDR1 KGHSH, CDR2 LQKENI. The CDR3 runs 14 residues. This chain's CDR3 is CASSPPGKSPEQYF. The CDR3 DNA follows: TGTGCCAGCTCACCACCCGGGAAGTCCCCCGAGCAGTACTTC.

This rearrangement joins TRBV7-9 to TRBJ2-3; weak D call: TRBD2 (6 bases). V shed 6 bases and J shed 6 bases, with 10 bases lying between them. This CDR3 contains 12 residues. CDR1 and CDR2 from the germline V gene are SEHNR and FQNEAQ (reference sequence). CDR3 nucleotides: TGTGCCAGCAGGGGACTCGGGGATACGCAGTATTTT. This gives the protein CASRGLGDTQYF.

This chain uses TRBV28 with TRBJ1-2, with TRBD1 as a possible D gene (6 bases). CDR3 length equals 13 residues. CDR1 is MDHEN and CDR2 is SYDVKM in the germline V gene. V was shortened by 5 bases and J by 8 bases, with 15 bases between the two germline ends. CDR3 sequence reads: CASSPPDRLGYTF. DNA of the CDR3: TGTGCCAGCAGTCCCCCCGACAGGCTAGGCTACACCTTC.

This clone has just one count. The chain carries TRBV7-8 and TRBJ1-1; possible D gene TRBD1, 6 bases. V was shortened by 5 bases and J by 0 bases, with 19 bases between the two germline ends. This CDR3 has 17 residues. From germline, CDR1 is SGHVS and CDR2 FQNEAQ. The CDR3 loop reads CASSPRDRRPLNTEAFF. The CDR3 region has the DNA TGTGCCAGCAGCCCCCGTGACAGGAGGCCTTTGAACACTGAAGCTTTCTTT.

V gene TRBV11-3 combines with J gene TRBJ2-5; D call uncertain. The CDR3 has 13 amino acids. Trimming removed 4 bases at V and 1 base at J, with 7 bases between. Germline V gene data show CDR1 as SGHNT and CDR2 as YENEEA. CDR3 sequence reads: CASSWGFQETQYF. The DNA of the CDR3 is TGTGCCAGCAGCTGGGGTTTCCAAGAGACCCAGTACTTC.

The gene calls are TRBV15 and TRBJ1-1; D ambiguous. There are 16 residues in the CDR3. The V end was cut by 3 bases, the J end by 4 bases, with 18 bases between. The V gene's germline CDR1 is LNHNV and CDR2 YYDKDF (reference sequence). The CDR3 DNA follows: TGTGCCACCAGCAGGGGGATCTCCCGGGAGGGCACTGAAGCTTTCTTT. The encoded protein is CATSRGISREGTEAFF.

The J gene is TRBJ1-2, the V gene TRBV29-1, with D unclear. V lost 6 bases, J lost 4 bases, and 21 bases lay in between. CDR1 is SQVTM, CDR2 ANQGSEA, per germline. The CDR3 has 15 residues. CDR3 coding DNA: TGCAGCGTGGTCGATGAATATCACCACCTCTATGGCTACACCTTC. It specifies CSVVDEYHHLYGYTF.

This clone was recorded once. The gene calls are TRBV2 and TRBJ1-5; TRBD1 matches 7 bases. The CDR3 covers 15 residues. With V trimmed by 6 bases and J by 5 bases, 10 bases remained unmatched. Per germline, CDR1 SNHLY and CDR2 FYNNEI. CDR3 coding DNA: TGTGCCAGCAGCGAGGGTCAGGGGGGCTATCAGCCCCAGCATTTT. Amino acids: CASSEGQGGYQPQHF.

The table lists this clone with a few counts. This rearrangement joins TRBV30 to TRBJ1-4, with D maybe TRBD1 (5 bases). The V end was cut by 0 bases, the J end by 7 bases, with 12 bases between. Germline values: CDR1 GTSNPN, CDR2 SVGIG (reference sequence). The CDR3 runs to 14 residues. For the CDR3, the DNA is TGTGCCTGGAGTGTAACGATGGGGGGTGAAAAACTGTTTTTT. This translates into CAWSVTMGGEKLFF.

The chain employs TRBV30 and TRBJ1-2, with D perhaps TRBD1 (5 bases). The CDR3 contains 14 residues. Trimming stripped 6 bases from V and 7 bases from J, with 21 bases between. Germline V CDR1 and CDR2: GTSNPN, SVGIG (reference sequence). The chain's CDR3 is CACSNDPIRGGYTF. The CDR3 nucleotides read TGTGCCTGTTCAAACGACCCCATAAGGGGTGGCTACACCTTC.

The genes are TRBV4-3 and TRBJ2-1; 8 positions agree with TRBD2. Germline values: CDR1 LGHNA, CDR2 YSLEER. V lost 4 bases, J lost 8 bases, and 10 bases stayed unmatched. This CDR3 spans 15 amino acids. The CDR3 loop reads CASSRKLAEGYEQFF. DNA for the CDR3: TGCGCCAGCAGCCGGAAACTAGCGGAGGGGTATGAGCAGTTCTTC.

V is TRBV7-3 and J is TRBJ2-7; 9 positions match TRBD2. The CDR3 contains 15 residues. The germline CDR1 and CDR2 sequences are SGHTA and FQGTGA. V trimming: 5 bases; J trimming: 5 bases; junction bases outside the gene matches: 10. CDR3 nucleotide sequence: TGTGCCAGCAGCCCACGGGGCGGGAGGGCCCACGAGCAGTACTTC. Translated: CASSPRGGRAHEQYF.

The CDR3 coding sequence is TGTGCCAGCAGTTACGAAAGCTCTGGAAACACCATATATTTT. Its protein product is CASSYESSGNTIYF. The rearrangement joins TRBV6-5 to TRBJ1-3; D gene ambiguous. V was clipped by 2 bases and J by 0 bases, with 5 bases between them. This CDR3 is 14 amino acids long. Per germline, CDR1 MNHEY and CDR2 SVGAGI.

The chain joins TRBV2 to TRBJ1-2, with 7 bases fitting TRBD1. The germline gives CDR1 SNHLY, CDR2 FYNNEI. Losses at the gene ends were 4 bases for V and 6 bases for J; bases not matched to a gene: 11. The CDR3 sequence is 15 residues long. This CDR3 reads CASSGVRQGRDGYTF. The CDR3, as DNA: TGTGCCAGCAGTGGCGTGCGACAGGGTAGGGATGGCTACACCTTC.

The chain joins TRBV6-5 to TRBJ2-6, with D possibly TRBD1 on 5 matching bases. There are 13 residues in the CDR3. Germline CDR1 is MNHEY and CDR2 is SVGAGI. V lost 5 bases to trimming and J lost 4 bases, with 6 bases between them. CDR3 in DNA: TGTGCCAGCAGTAGACAGGGGGCCAACGTCCTGACTTTC. As protein: CASSRQGANVLTF.

V and J are TRBV6-5 and TRBJ1-4; 7 nucleotides align to TRBD1. Germline CDR1 and CDR2: MNHEY and SVGAGI. CDR3 length: 15 residues. V lost 4 bases and J lost 3; bases outside the gene matches: 5. The CDR3 nucleotides are TGTGCCAGCAGTTCCGACAGGGCTCCTAATGAAAAACTGTTTTTT. Translating gives CASSSDRAPNEKLFF.

The chain employs TRBV9 and TRBJ1-3; tentative D call: TRBD1 (6 bases). The CDR3 contains 15 residues. Germline CDR1 reads SGDLS; CDR2 reads YYNGEE. Trimming removed 3 bases at V and 2 bases at J, with 12 bases between. CDR3 sequence (DNA): TGTGCCAGCAGCGCCCCCAGGGGTGCTGGAAACACCATATATTTT. Its translation: CASSAPRGAGNTIYF.

J is TRBJ1-5 and V is TRBV5-6; perhaps TRBD1 as D (5 bases). The CDR3 extends over 14 amino acids. The germline CDR1 and CDR2 sequences are SGHDT and YYEEEE. V lost 4 bases and J 4 bases, leaving 12 bases between the germline ends. The chain's CDR3 is CASSVGRKNQPQHF. As DNA, the CDR3 is TGTGCCAGCAGCGTGGGACGGAAAAATCAGCCCCAGCATTTT.

This clone was counted a few times. The chain has TRBV6-5 and TRBJ2-3; TRBD2 is a possible D gene (5 bases). The CDR3 has 14 amino acids. Trimming stripped 8 bases from V and 0 bases from J, with 12 bases between. Germline V gene data show CDR1 as MNHEY and CDR2 as SVGAGI. The CDR3 here is CASGLGGSTDTQYF. CDR3 DNA: TGTGCCAGCGGGCTGGGCGGGAGCACAGATACGCAGTATTTT.

This CDR3 reads CASSLEQGDWDTQYF. CDR3 nucleotide sequence: TGTGCCAGCAGCTTAGAACAGGGAGATTGGGATACGCAGTATTTT. The genes are TRBV7-6 and TRBJ2-3; a weak D match, TRBD1 (6 bases). The CDR3 contains 15 residues. Germline lookup yields CDR1 SGHVS and CDR2 FNYEAQ. Between the trimmed V and J ends, which lost 1 base and 6 bases, there was a span of 14 bases.

The CDR3 is CASSRTGGRENSPLHF. CDR3 nucleotide sequence: TGTGCCAGTAGTAGGACAGGGGGACGGGAGAATTCACCCCTCCACTTT. The chain joins TRBV19 to TRBJ1-6; 10 bases agree with TRBD1. The CDR3 has 16 amino acids. Trimming cost V 4 bases and J 7 bases; bases outside gene matches: 7. In germline, CDR1 is LNHDA, CDR2 SQIVND (reference sequence). The whole variable domain, remainder taken from reference TRBV19 and TRBJ1-6, is DGGITQSPKYLFRKEGQNVTLSCEQNLNHDAMYWYRQDPGQGLRLIYYSQIVNDFQKGDIAEGYSVSREKKESFPLTVTSAQKNPTAFYLCASSRTGGRENSPLHFGNGTRLTVT.

The chain has TRBV6-5 and TRBJ1-1; tentatively, D is TRBD1 (5 bases). The CDR3 is made up of 14 amino acids. Germline assignment: CDR1 MNHEY and CDR2 SVGAGI. V was pared by 4 bases and J by 1 base, with 10 bases between. The CDR3 spells CASSSVGANTEAFF. The CDR3 DNA is TGTGCCAGCAGTTCGGTCGGGGCGAACACTGAAGCTTTCTTT.